This T cell receptor beta chain was sequenced in a study of T cell repertoires in cytomegalovirus infection (dated 2019 in TCRdb). About the investigation overall: Peptide stimulations targeted recently identified HLA-C-restricted CMV epitopes, whose presentation resists viral immunomodulation, together with well-studied HLA-B-restricted epitopes. Because public TCR beta signatures pointed to carriage of CMV infection together with the matching HLA type, the HLA type of each donor mattered for the analysis.

The sample's treatment or condition label, decoded: in vitro stimulation with specific CMV peptide epitopes to enrich CMV-specific T cells. In the case of this clonotype: What this receptor recognizes is not known. No qualities accompany the bases; no much larger clone lies one base away.

The full study reports these points: The ex vivo response was dominated by HLA-C-restricted CMV-specific TCR beta clonotypes, and the single most frequent clonotype in two of eight donors was supplied by these HLA-C-restricted clonotypes. In both this cohort and an independent cohort of some 380 donors, the cumulative frequency of public TCR beta family members distinguished carriers of CMV infection plus the relevant HLA type.

Including the terminal cysteine and phenylalanine, the CDR3 comprises 14 residues. Of the read, only the CDR3 DNA is kept; its 42 bases are in frame from base 1. The junction carries 16 bases between V and J, which are trimmed by 4 bases and 7 bases respectively. CDR1 and CDR2 are read off the germline V gene (reference sequence) as LGHDT and YNNKEL. Sequencer: Illumina HiSeq 1500. In-frame beta chains were kept once TCRdb had trimmed the public reads at Q25 with fastp and called clones with MiXCR. Each CDR3 protein appears once, grouped with its most common genes and DNA. This sample holds about 920,000 distinct CDR3 sequences; around 29% were observed only once. The ten largest make up 11% to 15% of the sample.

The sequencing used cultured CD8+ T cells from PBMCs, collected from culture after CMV antigen stimulation. The receptor was derived from a human donor in good health (CMV status not recorded). Some clones in this sample may be carry-over from other donors' samples. The chain uses TRBV3-1 and TRBJ2-5; TRBD2 might be the D gene, on 5 matching bases. The CDR3 here reads CASSPEGQVGTQYF. The DNA reads TGTGCCAGCAGCCCAGAGGGTCAGGTTGGGACCCAGTACTTC.